Presented here are 31 T cell receptor beta chains from one specimen sequenced in a study of identical twins. TCRdb re-analysed the 5' RACE reads in MiXCR, keeping a single row per CDR3 protein. The table records 450,000 to 650,000 distinct CDR3 sequences, more than 9% of them present only once. This same sample was also part of a study on yellow fever vaccine responses in identical twins.

What was sequenced was PBMCs. The receptor set was obtained from a woman younger than 30 in good health.

The chain employs TRBV30 and TRBJ2-4, with 7 bases aligning to TRBD1. With 7 bases clipped from V and 2 bases from J, the junction kept 5 bases outside the gene matches. Germline-derived CDR1 and CDR2 are GTSNPN and SVGIG (reference sequence). This CDR3 spans 13 amino acids. The CDR3 coding sequence is TGTGCCTACGAAGGGGGCACCAAAAACATTCAGTACTTC. It yields the protein CAYEGGTKNIQYF.

The CDR3 spells CSVEGTGETYEQYF. CDR3 nucleotides: TGCAGCGTTGAAGGGACAGGCGAAACCTACGAGCAGTACTTC. V is TRBV29-1 and J is TRBJ2-7; 7 bases are shared with TRBD1. After removal of 1 base from V and 2 bases from J, the junction contained 5 bases not matched to a gene. The CDR3 totals 14 residues. Germline assignment: CDR1 SQVTM and CDR2 ANQGSEA.

This clonotype was seen more than once but under ten times. This chain joins TRBV28 and TRBJ2-3; maybe TRBD1 (5 bases). V lost 3 bases and J 2 bases, leaving 18 bases between the germline ends. The germline V gene encodes CDR1 MDHEN and CDR2 SYDVKM. CDR3 length equals 17 residues. The CDR3: CASSFGTGPLTTDTQYF. The CDR3 nucleotides are TGTGCCAGCAGTTTCGGAACAGGCCCTTTAACCACAGATACGCAGTATTTT. The whole variable domain, filled in from reference TRBV28 and TRBJ2-3, reads DVKVTQSSRYLVKRTGEKVFLECVQDMDHENMFWYRQDPGLGLRLIYFSYDVKMKEKGDIPEGYSVSREKKERFSLILESASTNQTSMYLCASSFGTGPLTTDTQYFGPGTRLTVL.

The chain carries TRBV7-8 and TRBJ2-1; perhaps TRBD1 as D (9 bases). Germline loops: CDR1 SGHVS, CDR2 FQNEAQ. V gave up 5 bases and J gave up 6 bases, with 32 bases separating them. The CDR3 extends over 20 amino acids. In nucleotides, the CDR3 is TGTGCCAGCAGCCTCGAGGACAGGGGCGTTCTCGGGAGGGCGAGCAATGAGCAGTTCTTC. The encoded protein is CASSLEDRGVLGRASNEQFF.

This clonotype was counted many times. V is TRBV6-5 and J is TRBJ2-5; D perhaps matches TRBD1 (6 bases). CDR3 size: 14 residues. Germline V gene data show CDR1 as MNHEY and CDR2 as SVGAGI. Trimming cost V 3 bases and J 4 bases, with 12 bases left between them. The DNA for the CDR3 is TGTGCCAGCAGTTATCAGGACAGCGGAGAGACCCAGTACTTC. This translates into CASSYQDSGETQYF.

This clonotype was recorded a few times. This chain uses TRBV27 with TRBJ1-2; TRBD1 matches 7 bases. V lost 6 bases to trimming and J lost 2 bases; unmatched junction nucleotides: 9. Germline values: CDR1 MNHEY, CDR2 SMNVEV (reference sequence). There are 15 residues in the CDR3. The CDR3 loop is CASRDRDRKNYGYTF. CDR3 DNA: TGTGCCAGCAGAGACCGGGACAGAAAAAACTATGGCTACACCTTC.

This clonotype was picked up many times. The V and J genes are TRBV2 and TRBJ2-2, with TRBD1 matching 7 bases. Trimming at V came to 6 bases and at J to 1 base, leaving 5 bases not matched to a gene. This CDR3 is 15 amino acids long. Germline V CDR1 and CDR2: SNHLY, FYNNEI. CDR3 bases: TGTGCCAGCAGGGGGACAGACTTGAACACCGGGGAGCTGTTTTTT. The encoded protein is CASRGTDLNTGELFF.

This chain connects TRBV7-9 to TRBJ1-4; 7 bases line up with TRBD1. Germline CDR1 SEHNR, CDR2 FQNEAQ (reference sequence). CDR3 length: 16 amino acids. The trim removed 7 bases at V and 10 bases at J, leaving 18 bases unmatched. The CDR3: CASNPSPRDRGGKLFF. CDR3 in DNA: TGTGCCAGCAACCCCTCCCCACGGGACAGAGGGGGAAAACTGTTTTTT.

The sample holds many counts of this clonotype. The J gene is TRBJ2-7, the V gene TRBV6-1; the D is unclear. Deletions cut 6 bases from V and 1 base from J, with 19 bases between. The V gene's germline CDR1 is MNHNS and CDR2 SASEGT. This CDR3 contains 16 residues. CDR3 region: CASSRMGNYESYEQYF. The CDR3 DNA reads TGTGCCAGCAGCCGGATGGGGAACTACGAATCCTACGAGCAGTACTTC.

This clonotype was seen more than once but under ten times. CDR3 amino acids: CASSPTSGGLTGELFF. As DNA, the CDR3 is TGTGCCAGCTCACCTACTAGCGGGGGACTCACCGGGGAGCTGTTTTTT. The chain has TRBV18 and TRBJ2-2, with 11 bases aligning to TRBD2. The V segment lost 3 bases and the J segment 4 bases; nucleotides outside the gene matches: 4. This CDR3 is built from 16 residues. Germline V gene sequence: CDR1 KGHSH, CDR2 LQKENI.

This clonotype was seen only a few times. J is TRBJ2-7 and V is TRBV4-1, with 9 bases identical to TRBD1. This CDR3 contains 14 residues. J gave up 7 bases and V 1 base, and 5 bases lay outside the gene matches. From germline, CDR1 is MGHRA and CDR2 YSYEKL. The CDR3 is CASSQVGTGLEQYF. The CDR3, as DNA: TGCGCCAGCAGCCAAGTCGGGACAGGGTTAGAGCAGTACTTC.

The table lists this clonotype with a few counts. The V call is TRBV24-1, the J call TRBJ2-7; TRBD1 is a possible D gene (7 bases). Per the germline V gene, CDR1 is KGHDR and CDR2 is SFDVKD. Trimming shortened V by 4 bases and J by 3 bases, and 15 bases separated the two germline ends. The CDR3 covers 15 residues. CDR3 residues: CATSDGTVGGYEQYF. CDR3 sequence (DNA): TGTGCCACCAGTGACGGGACAGTCGGGGGCTACGAGCAGTACTTC.

Many counts were recorded for this clonotype. The chain couples TRBV7-8 to TRBJ1-6; TRBD1 agrees at 12 bases. Germline V gives CDR1 SGHVS, CDR2 FQNEAQ. The CDR3 is made up of 17 amino acids. J was trimmed by 9 bases and V by 2 bases; bases with no gene match: 8. The CDR3 sequence: CASSLTKRDRGLSPLHF. CDR3 nucleotides: TGTGCCAGCAGCTTAACAAAACGGGACAGGGGGCTTTCACCCCTCCACTTT.

The rearrangement uses TRBV4-1 and TRBJ1-5, with D possibly TRBD1 on 6 matching bases. V lost 1 base and J 7 bases, leaving 14 bases between the germline ends. Germline CDR1 reads MGHRA; CDR2 reads YSYEKL. CDR3 length: 15 amino acids. The CDR3 bases are TGCGCCAGCAGCCAAGTGGAAGGGGGTGGGCAGCCCCAGCATTTT. Encoded protein: CASSQVEGGGQPQHF.

This clonotype was detected ten times or more. The J gene is TRBJ2-7, the V gene TRBV29-1; the D gene is possibly TRBD2 (5 bases). In germline, CDR1 is SQVTM, CDR2 ANQGSEA. The CDR3 has 12 residues. V was trimmed by 2 bases and J by 2 bases, leaving 7 bases between them. CDR3 bases: TGCAGCGTTGAATCGGGAACCTACGAGCAGTACTTC. Protein product: CSVESGTYEQYF.

This clonotype was picked up a small number of times. The rearrangement joins TRBV12-3 or TRBV12-4 to TRBJ2-7; no reliable D call. The CDR3 has 12 residues. The V gene lost 5 bases and the J gene lost 11 bases, with 16 bases spanning the gap. Here the CDR3 reads CASSPPGGLEYF. CDR3 sequence (DNA): TGTGCCAGCAGTCCTCCTGGTGGCCTGGAGTACTTC.

V is TRBV5-6 and J is TRBJ1-2; 8 bases fit TRBD1. Germline V lookup: CDR1 SGHDT, CDR2 YYEEEE. V dropped 2 bases and J dropped 8; count of bases not matched to a gene: 17. CDR3 size: 17 residues. The CDR3 region is CASSLTLGRDRSRGYTF. The CDR3 bases are TGTGCCAGCAGCTTAACTCTCGGGCGGGACAGGAGTAGGGGCTACACCTTC.

This clonotype was observed many times. V and J are TRBV4-3 and TRBJ2-3; D is perhaps TRBD2 (5 bases). With 2 bases removed from V and 3 bases from J, the gap between germline ends came to 12 bases. CDR3 length equals 15 residues. CDR1 is LGHNA and CDR2 is YSLEER in the germline V gene. CDR3 DNA: TGCGCCAGCAGCCAATATAGAGGGAATACAGATACGCAGTATTTT. Translation gives CASSQYRGNTDTQYF.

V and J are TRBV6-1 and TRBJ2-6; maybe TRBD2 (6 bases). Germline CDR1 reads MNHNS; CDR2 reads SASEGT. The V and J ends lost 3 bases and 2 bases respectively, with 11 bases between them. This CDR3 is built from 16 residues. This CDR3 reads CASSERGVAGANVLTF. DNA of the CDR3: TGTGCCAGCAGTGAGCGGGGTGTGGCTGGGGCCAACGTCCTGACTTTC.

The sample holds many counts of this clonotype. CDR3 sequence: CASSPLRGPSGEQYF. The CDR3 DNA sequence: TGTGCCAGCAGTCCCCTGAGGGGCCCCTCGGGTGAGCAGTACTTC. The chain joins TRBV12-3 or TRBV12-4 to TRBJ2-7; D could derive from TRBD1 or TRBD2 (5 bases each). The CDR3 totals 15 residues. Trimming pared 5 bases from V and 7 bases from J, leaving 21 bases between.

This clonotype was observed many times. The V and J genes are TRBV28 and TRBJ1-1, with D unresolved. Germline CDR1 reads MDHEN; CDR2 reads SYDVKM. This CDR3 has 14 residues. Trimming stripped 2 bases from V and 1 base from J, with 8 bases between. CDR3 in amino acids: CASSLITQNTEAFF. Written as DNA, the CDR3 is TGTGCCAGCAGTTTAATCACACAGAACACTGAAGCTTTCTTT.

This clonotype was counted ten times or more. The rearrangement joins TRBV29-1 to TRBJ1-2; 8 bases agree with TRBD1. J was trimmed by 4 bases and V by 3 bases; bases with no gene match: 4. The CDR3 is 13 residues long. CDR1 and CDR2 from the germline V gene are SQVTM and ANQGSEA. As DNA, the CDR3 is TGCAGCGTTGACCCAGGACAGGGCTATGGCTACACCTTC. Protein sequence: CSVDPGQGYGYTF.

A word on this clonotype: The junction does not match germline at one end; this may be a read error. The chain has TRBV20-1 and TRBJ1-6; D unresolved. CDR3 size: 13 residues. Germline lookup yields CDR1 DFQATT and CDR2 SNEGSKA (reference sequence). Here the CDR3 reads CRARDRIPSPLHF. The CDR3 coding sequence is TGCCGTGCTAGAGATCGTATCCCCTCACCCCTCCACTTT.

This clonotype has only one observation. V gene TRBV9 combines with J gene TRBJ2-3; tentatively, D is TRBD1 (5 bases). CDR3 length: 16 amino acids. The V gene's germline CDR1 is SGDLS and CDR2 YYNGEE. V lost 3 bases and J lost 3, with 17 bases in between. The CDR3 here is CASSAPGQGRTDTQYF. The CDR3 DNA is TGTGCCAGCAGCGCTCCGGGTCAGGGAAGGACAGATACGCAGTATTTT.

This clonotype has at least ten counts. The V and J genes are TRBV5-5 and TRBJ1-2; perhaps TRBD1 as D (6 bases). The CDR3 runs to 14 residues. Germline V CDR1 and CDR2: SGHKS, YYEKEE (reference sequence). Trimming took 4 bases from V and 7 from J, leaving 17 bases between them. CDR3 nucleotide sequence: TGTGCCAGCAGCCTAGGAACGGGGGGCTTTGGCTACACCTTC. Translating gives CASSLGTGGFGYTF. The full variable domain, its missing parts supplied by reference TRBV5-5 and TRBJ1-2, is DAGVTQSPTHLIKTRGQQVTLRCSPISGHKSVSWYQQVLGQGPQFIFQYYEKEERGRGNFPDRFSARQFPNYSSELNVNALLLGDSALYLCASSLGTGGFGYTFGSGTRLTVV.

The V and J genes are TRBV10-1 and TRBJ1-6; D not resolved. There are 13 residues in the CDR3. Trimming left V 6 bases short and J 4 bases short, with 7 bases between. Germline lookup yields CDR1 WNHNN and CDR2 SYGVQD (reference sequence). CDR3 in DNA: TGCGCCAGCAGGACGGATTATAATTCACCCCTCCACTTT. Translating gives CASRTDYNSPLHF.

This clonotype was picked up many times. Here the CDR3 reads CASSLGYSGANVLTF. The CDR3 DNA follows: TGTGCCAGCAGTTTAGGGTACTCTGGGGCCAACGTCCTGACTTTC. The rearrangement uses TRBV27 and TRBJ2-6; D gene ambiguous. Germline CDR1 and CDR2: MNHEY and SMNVEV (reference sequence). The CDR3 is made up of 15 amino acids. Trimming shortened V by 2 bases and J by 0 bases, and 5 bases separated the two germline ends.

The chain carries TRBV10-1 and TRBJ2-3; 8 bases align to TRBD2. V shed 6 bases and J 2 bases; nucleotides not matched to a gene: 16. Germline CDR1 and CDR2: WNHNN and SYGVQD (reference sequence). The CDR3 extends over 18 amino acids. This CDR3 is CASRSKEVSGGYTDTQYF. CDR3 sequence (DNA): TGCGCCAGCAGGTCGAAGGAGGTATCGGGAGGGTACACAGATACGCAGTATTTT.

Notes on this clonotype: It may be a read error: a sequence one base away is much more abundant. This chain joins TRBV12-3 or TRBV12-4 and TRBJ2-4; TRBD1 or TRBD2 may be the D gene (5 bases each). The CDR3 is 17 residues long. This chain's CDR3 is CTSSPILGVLAKNIQYF. In nucleotides, the CDR3 is TGTACCAGCAGCCCTATTTTGGGGGTTTTAGCCAAAAACATTCAGTACTTC.

In this sample, this clonotype turned up many times. The chain is built from TRBV12-3 or TRBV12-4 and TRBJ1-2, with D tentatively TRBD1 (5 bases). This CDR3 comprises 14 residues. Trimming shortened V by 4 bases and J by 4 bases, and 13 bases separated the two germline ends. CDR3 nucleotides: TGTGCCAGCAGTTCGGGACCCGACGGCTATGGCTACACCTTC. As protein: CASSSGPDGYGYTF.

This clonotype showed up just once. The V and J genes are TRBV6-2 or TRBV6-3 and TRBJ2-1; D is possibly TRBD1 or TRBD2 (5 bases each). This CDR3 is built from 13 residues. The germline gives CDR1 MNHEY, CDR2 SVGEGT. The V end lost 5 bases, the J end lost 6 bases, and 11 bases lay between the germline ends. The chain's CDR3 is CASSAGASNEQFF. In DNA, the CDR3 is TGTGCCAGCAGTGCCGGGGCTTCCAATGAGCAGTTCTTC.